The text below deals with one TCR beta chain. Its target is unknown. V was pared by 5 bases and J by 4 bases, with 14 bases between. The CDR3 sequence is 14 residues long. CDR1 and CDR2 from the germline V gene are SGHAT and FQDESV (reference sequence). Two oligonucleotides, mixed equimolar, formed the beta constant-region primer covering TRBC1 and TRBC2. The ligated cDNA underwent four PCR rounds using SP2 and nested alpha and beta constant-region primers. From the UMI-ligation and nested PCR reads, TCRdb called clonotypes with MiXCR, one entry per CDR3 protein. The table lists about 100,000 distinct CDR3 sequences, roughly 15% of them singletons. The data originate from a study of naive and memory T cell subsets. Study-level results: Possibly reflecting memory cells re-expressing CD45RA, a few larger clonotypes occurred in naive repertoires, especially CD8.

The J gene is TRBJ2-5, the V gene TRBV11-1, with D possibly being TRBD1 (5 bases). Sequenced material: naive CD8+ T cells from blood. The receptor was isolated from a human donor in good health. The CDR3 here is CASSPDRGRETQYF. DNA of the CDR3: TGTGCCAGCAGCCCAGACAGAGGAAGAGAGACCCAGTACTTC.